The clone carrying this T cell receptor (beta chain) turned up a few times. Its antigen is not known. A junction end diverges from the germline sequence, so it may reflect a read error. The making of cDNA relied on 5'RACE with 10-nucleotide random UMIs. TCRdb recomputed calls from the 5' RACE reads with MiXCR, one row per CDR3 protein. The table lists tens of thousands of distinct CDR3 sequences, roughly 3.8% of them singletons. The record originates from a study of neurological immune-mediated disorders. Stored at -80 C, 2 million PBMCs were the source of the unsorted libraries. The CDR3 is 16 residues long. Germline-derived CDR1 and CDR2 are KGHSH and LQKENI. Study-level points and caveats: None of the CDR3 amino acid sequences in expanded clones turned up in more than one subject, which points to private repertoires in all groups. HTLV-1-associated myelopathy had the most TCR clonal expansion, and multiple sclerosis had the least, less than healthy controls.

The TCR was taken from a man aged 30 to 45 with multiple sclerosis. The specimen was PBMCs. J is TRBJ1-6 and V is TRBV18; D might be TRBD1 (6 bases). The CDR3 loop reads CASSPVRAGAGSPLNF. For the CDR3, the DNA is TGTGCCAGCTCCCCCGTACGTGCAGGGGCTGGATCACCCCTCAACTTT.